This T cell receptor (beta chain) was profiled in a study of blood T cell repertoires in COVID-19. Sequencing used immunoSEQ multiplex PCR; TCRdb keeps in-frame clones, though not all of them. Of tens of thousands of clones detected, 80% to 90% appear once; the ten largest clones hold 14%. Germline V gene sequence: CDR1 SGHRS, CDR2 YFSETQ. V shed 0 bases, J shed 7 bases, and the junction held 4 bases outside the gene matches. The CDR3 runs 15 residues. The receptor's source is a man between 65 and 79 years old with active or convalescent COVID-19. The chain joins TRBV5-1 to TRBJ2-1; 10 nucleotides match TRBD2. Sequenced input: peripheral blood. For the CDR3, the DNA is TGCGCCAGCAGCTTGGGGTCTAGCGGGGGTAATGAGCAGTTCTTC. This translates into CASSLGSSGGNEQFF.